The sample holds one count of the clone carrying this TCR beta chain. The data derive from a study of blood T cell repertoires in COVID-19. The wider study: The United States, Italy and Spain provided the acute and convalescent COVID-19 samples.

The junction had 12 bases not matched to a gene; V was cut back by 6 bases and J by 7 bases. The CDR3 consists of 15 residues. Germline V CDR1 and CDR2: MNHEY, SMNVEV (reference sequence). Study processing details: By means of reference gene primer amplification, nucleated cell counts were estimated. TCRdb keeps only in-frame clones here, not all; method: immunoSEQ multiplex PCR. The DNA was the basis for D and trimming; V, J and clone size are from that table. The sample consists of roughly 340,000 clones, 87% of them appearing once. Sequenced material: peripheral blood. The TCR comes from a woman aged 45-65 years with COVID-19, enrolled during active disease. The chain joins TRBV27 to TRBJ2-1, with TRBD2 identical over 7 bases. The DNA of the CDR3 is TGTGCCAGCAGCCGGGGGGACGGGAGATTGAATGAGCAGTTCTTC. It yields the protein CASSRGDGRLNEQFF.